This T cell receptor (beta chain) appears in the sequencing data of a study of T cells in localized non-small cell lung cancer (dated by TCRdb to between 2020 and 2021). Describing the broader study: T cell repertoires of approximately 250 early-stage NSCLC patients were analyzed, with tumors being compared against uninvolved tumor-adjacent lungs. The cohort consisted of roughly 240 treatment-naive NSCLC patients whose localized lung tumors had been resected. A mean age of roughly 66 years was recorded for the NSCLC patients, of whom more than 120 were male and about a hundred were female.

TCR beta CDR3 regions were sequenced from DNA using the immunoSEQ Assay. As for the authors' bioinformatics: To compute T cell density, TCR beta template counts were normalized to usable DNA, which was estimated by amplifying housekeeping genes. Richness was estimated using the preseqR package, with extrapolation to 400,000 templates for PBMC samples and to 120,000 templates for tissue samples. Clonality was defined as one minus Pielou's evenness. To identify tissue-enriched TCRs, differential abundance testing was run on productive amino-acid clonotypes with a minimum total count of 5 and an alpha of 0.1. The Jaccard Index and the Morisita Overlap Index were used to quantify repertoire overlap between compartments. GLIPH grouped TCR beta CDR3s together with public tetramer-defined viral CDR3s, and a viral motif had to include at least three viral sequences and also show V-gene enrichment. TCRdb limited this immuneACCESS table to in-frame rearrangements with V and J called. A share of clones is missing; checked studies link under half to unresolved V genes, and the rest is unexplained. From that table come the V and J calls and clone size; the DNA was used to work out D and trimming. This sample has about 10,000 clones in its table, and around 30% of those were observed once. The leading ten clones occupy 5.2% of the sample.

Here is what the overall study found, with its caveats: Higher T cell density in blood was associated with longer overall survival, whereas higher clonality in adjacent lung was associated with shorter survival. A median of around 57 of the top 100 tumor clones were detected in paired uninvolved adjacent lung, and 28 of these tumor clones were also found among the top 100 clones of the paired uninvolved adjacent lung. Since the design was exploratory, TCR variables were selected using unadjusted p-values with no false-discovery rate correction. Because multi-region tumor sequencing was not done, intratumor heterogeneity could not be ruled out. The highest T cell clonality was observed in uninvolved tumor-adjacent lung, where clonality exceeded that of tumor, suggesting that antigenic responses were more focused in uninvolved tumor-adjacent lung.

At diagnosis, peripheral blood, uninvolved tumor-adjacent lung and tumor were collected and stored as a combination of fresh-frozen and FFPE material. As to this clone: Its antigen target is currently unknown. Per-nucleotide qualities are absent, and no much larger clonotype sits a single base away.

Sequencing used lung tumor tissue, obtained before any cancer treatment. The sequence was obtained from a man aged 40 to 69 with stage I lung adenocarcinoma.

The CDR3 sequence is CASSTSSTVYGYTF. Read as DNA, the sequence is TGTGCCAGTAGTACCTCCTCGACAGTCTATGGCTACACCTTC. This chain is built from TRBV19 and TRBJ1-2, with a weak D call of TRBD1 (5 bases match). The CDR3, from cysteine to phenylalanine, totals 14 residues. Solely the CDR3 DNA is kept, with 42 bases framed from the first base. For CDR1 and CDR2, the germline V gene (reference sequence) lists LNHDA and SQIVND. V is shortened by 4 bases, J by 4 bases, and the region joining them spans 13 bases.